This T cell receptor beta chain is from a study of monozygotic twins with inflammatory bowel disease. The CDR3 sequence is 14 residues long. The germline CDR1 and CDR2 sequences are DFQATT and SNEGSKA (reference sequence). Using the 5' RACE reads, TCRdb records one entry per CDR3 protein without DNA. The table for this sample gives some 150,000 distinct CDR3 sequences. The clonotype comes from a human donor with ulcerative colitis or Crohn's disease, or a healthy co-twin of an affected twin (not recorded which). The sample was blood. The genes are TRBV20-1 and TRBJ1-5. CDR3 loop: CSAMSGLDNQPQHF.